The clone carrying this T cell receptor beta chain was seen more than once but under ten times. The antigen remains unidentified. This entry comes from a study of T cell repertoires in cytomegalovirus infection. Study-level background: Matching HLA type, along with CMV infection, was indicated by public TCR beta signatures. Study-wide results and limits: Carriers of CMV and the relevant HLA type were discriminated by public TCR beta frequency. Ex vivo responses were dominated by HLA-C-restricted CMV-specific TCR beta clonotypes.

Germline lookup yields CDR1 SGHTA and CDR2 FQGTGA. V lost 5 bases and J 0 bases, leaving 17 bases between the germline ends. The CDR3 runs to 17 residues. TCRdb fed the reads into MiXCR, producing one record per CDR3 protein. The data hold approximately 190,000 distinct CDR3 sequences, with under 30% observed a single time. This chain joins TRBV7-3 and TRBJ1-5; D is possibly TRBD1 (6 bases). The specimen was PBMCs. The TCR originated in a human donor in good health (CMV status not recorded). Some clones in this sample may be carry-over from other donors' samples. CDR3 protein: CASSDRIGGYSNQPQHF. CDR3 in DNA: TGTGCCAGCAGCGACCGCATAGGGGGTTATAGCAATCAGCCCCAGCATTTT.